Sequencing of this T cell receptor beta chain was carried out in a study of shared clonotypes between healthy human individuals. Selected positively for CCR7 and CD45RO-negative, naive CD8 cells excluded terminally differentiated effector memory CD45RA+ cells. CDR3 length equals 15 residues. Germline values: CDR1 SGDLS, CDR2 YYNGEE. The germline V and J ends were trimmed by 3 bases and 0 bases, with 11 bases remaining between them. Sorted-subset replicate PCR reactions were performed with around 200 ng DNA, corresponding to about 32,000 T cell genomes. Only in-frame clones appear in the TCRdb table, and some are missing; sequencing was by immunoSEQ multiplex PCR. The repertoire holds more than 2 million clones, with 90% to 95% as singletons.

This clonotype originated in a young man in good health. Some clones in this sample may be carry-over from other donors' samples. The V call is TRBV9, the J call TRBJ2-3, with D possibly being TRBD2 (5 bases). Sequenced: naive CD8+ T cells from PBMCs. The CDR3 protein is CASSARPGSTDTQYF. As DNA, the CDR3 is TGTGCCAGCAGCGCCCGTCCGGGGAGCACAGATACGCAGTATTTT.